The clone carrying this TCR beta chain was counted a few times. This entry belongs to a study of identical twins. The CDR3 extends over 11 amino acids. V shed 6 bases and J shed 6 bases, with 9 bases lying between them. In germline, CDR1 is DFQATT, CDR2 SNEGSKA (reference sequence). From the 5' RACE reads, TCRdb called clonotypes with MiXCR, one entry per CDR3 protein. The repertoire holds around 250,000 distinct CDR3 sequences, with about 8.9% as singletons. These same data were also listed under a study on yellow fever vaccine responses in identical twins.

Material: CD8+ T cells sorted from blood. This sequence was found in a woman between 18 and 29 years old in good health. The chain carries TRBV20-1 and TRBJ2-1; D is ambiguous. CDR3 coding DNA: TGCAGTGCGGATGCTAGCAATGAGCAGTTCTTC. This encodes CSADASNEQFF.